Reported below is one T cell receptor (beta chain). Its matching antigen is unknown. The data stem from a study of T cell responses to AZD1222 COVID-19 vaccine. Study-wide points: Only a handful of people who got AZD1222 tested seropositive at baseline. The breadth and depth of Spike-specific TCRs increased once two AZD1222 doses had been given. No day 14 peak samples; only post-peak repertoires were characterized. Donors skewed white British and female; clonal diversity was possibly underestimated.

Profiling relied on immunoSEQ multiplex PCR, and the TCRdb table lists in-frame clones only, not all of them. The repertoire holds about 150,000 clones, with approximately 91% as singletons. Germline assignment: CDR1 SEHNR and CDR2 FQNEAQ (reference sequence). The CDR3 sequence is 16 residues long. Trimming removed 1 base from V and 7 bases from J, with 19 bases in between. The chain links TRBV7-9 to TRBJ1-2, with D possibly being TRBD1 (6 bases). The sequence derives from an adult who received the MenACWY meningococcal vaccine as a control. Sequenced here: peripheral blood, sampled 28 days after the second dose of the MenACWY control vaccine. The CDR3 DNA sequence: TGTGCCAGCAGCTTAGACCTCCTATGGGGGGCTACTGGCTACACCTTC. Protein product: CASSLDLLWGATGYTF.